One sample yielded the 14 T cell receptor beta chains listed below, sequenced in a study of spatial heterogeneity in lung cancer. MiXCR was run by TCRdb on the 5' RACE reads, yielding one entry per CDR3 protein. Counted here are 45,000 to 55,000 distinct CDR3 sequences, around 5.2% occurring once; the ten biggest clones make up around 10%. Documented time point: sample taken at primary tumor resection. Sequenced material: PBMCs, taken at surgery. The receptor set was obtained from a male donor with early-stage non-small cell lung cancer.

Ten or more counts support this clonotype. The chain recombines TRBV29-1 with TRBJ1-1, with D hard to call. The CDR3 consists of 10 residues. Germline CDR1 SQVTM, CDR2 ANQGSEA. The V and J ends lost 6 bases and 1 base respectively, with 3 bases between them. DNA for the CDR3: TGCAGCGTAAAGAACACTGAAGCTTTCTTT. Protein product: CSVKNTEAFF.

This clonotype was observed at least ten times. V and J are TRBV4-1 and TRBJ1-1; no firm D call. CDR3 length: 13 residues. Germline V lookup: CDR1 MGHRA, CDR2 YSYEKL. V lost 4 bases to trimming and J lost 1 base, with 7 bases between them. Here the CDR3 reads CASSRGENTEAFF. The CDR3 nucleotides are TGCGCCAGCAGCCGAGGAGAGAACACTGAAGCTTTCTTT.

In this sample, this clonotype turned up once. A single base separates this from a much larger clone, so it may be a read error. This rearrangement joins TRBV7-2 to TRBJ1-5, with 7 nucleotides matching TRBD1. Per the germline V gene, CDR1 is SGHTA and CDR2 is FQGNSA. The CDR3 length is 15 residues. The CDR3 region is CARSTGAYSNQPQHF. CDR3 sequence (DNA): TGTGCCCGCAGCACAGGGGCCTATAGCAATCAGCCCCAGCATTTT.

The chain has TRBV29-1 and TRBJ2-2; D is unclear. Germline assignment: CDR1 SQVTM and CDR2 ANQGSEA. Trimming cost V 0 bases and J 7 bases, with 6 bases left between them. This CDR3 has 12 residues. The CDR3 sequence: CSVEDRIGELFF. In DNA form, the CDR3 reads TGCAGCGTTGAAGATCGGATCGGGGAGCTGTTTTTT.

This clonotype was seen at least ten times. The CDR3 sequence: CASSSLPGEDEQFF. The CDR3 nucleotides are TGTGCCAGCAGTTCCCTCCCTGGGGAGGATGAGCAGTTCTTC. The chain links TRBV6-5 to TRBJ2-1; D possibly corresponds to TRBD2 (6 bases). Germline CDR1 is MNHEY and CDR2 is SVGAGI. This CDR3 is built from 14 residues. V was trimmed by 4 bases and J by 8 bases, leaving 15 bases between them.

This clonotype was counted ten times or more. V usage is TRBV11-2 and J usage is TRBJ1-1, with a weak D call TRBD1 (5 bases). Trimming pared 7 bases from V and 6 bases from J, leaving 21 bases between. Germline CDR1 reads SGHAT; CDR2 reads FQNNGV. CDR3 length: 15 amino acids. CDR3 protein: CASTNRGLGIPEAFF. The CDR3 nucleotides are TGTGCCAGCACCAACCGGGGCCTAGGGATCCCTGAAGCTTTCTTT.

Ten or more counts support this clonotype. The CDR3 region is CSVDSLAGRGTDTQYF. CDR3 bases: TGCAGCGTTGATTCGTTGGCGGGAAGGGGCACAGATACGCAGTATTTT. The chain links TRBV29-1 to TRBJ2-3; D possibly corresponds to TRBD2 (6 bases). Looked up from germline, CDR1 is SQVTM and CDR2 is ANQGSEA. The V and J ends lost 3 bases and 1 base respectively, with 17 bases between them. The CDR3 spans 16 residues.

This clonotype was seen ten or more times. The V and J genes are TRBV21-1 and TRBJ2-3; the D segment call TRBD1 is taken from the table without a DNA check. TRBV21-1 is a known pseudogene. This CDR3 spans 16 amino acids. As DNA, the CDR3 is TGTGCCAGCAGCAAACCCTGGGACCCTTACACAGATACGCAGTATTTT. Its protein is CASSKPWDPYTDTQYF.

On this clonotype: A much more abundant neighbour one base away suggests this may be a read error. The chain links TRBV5-4 to TRBJ2-1; D assignment may be TRBD1 or TRBD2 (5 bases each). Germline lookup yields CDR1 SGHNT and CDR2 YYREEE (reference sequence). The CDR3 contains 16 residues. The V end was cut by 4 bases, the J end by 6 bases, with 20 bases between. CDR3 nucleotides: TGTGCCAGCAGCGCCGGTGGACAACGGGGTTCCAATGAGCAGTTCTTC. This encodes CASSAGGQRGSNEQFF.

This clonotype was observed many times. Its ends do not fully match the called genes, so a read error is possible. The chain links TRBV7-2 to TRBJ2-3, with D possibly being TRBD1 (5 bases). The germline gives CDR1 SGHTA, CDR2 FQGNSA. The CDR3 has 17 residues. The CDR3: CASSLAISDVDGRQHLF. CDR3 DNA sequence: TGTGCCAGCAGCTTAGCCATAAGTGATGTAGATGGTCGACAGCACCTCTTT.

This clonotype was found many times. The chain employs TRBV6-5 and TRBJ1-4; no reliable D call. Trimming pared 0 bases from V and 10 bases from J, leaving 12 bases between. This CDR3 region has 14 residues. The V gene's germline CDR1 is MNHEY and CDR2 SVGAGI. CDR3 sequence reads: CASSYSVQSPKLFF. The CDR3 DNA is TGTGCCAGCAGTTACTCAGTACAGAGCCCAAAACTGTTTTTT.

This clonotype was counted many times. This chain connects TRBV3-1 to TRBJ1-1; D remains ambiguous. The CDR3 totals 13 residues. Germline loops: CDR1 LGHDT, CDR2 YNNKEL (reference sequence). V lost 1 base and J 2 bases, leaving 5 bases between the germline ends. Here the CDR3 reads CASSQGYNTEAFF. The CDR3 nucleotides read TGTGCCAGCAGCCAAGGGTATAACACTGAAGCTTTCTTT. Full variable domain (rest looked up from reference TRBV3-1 and TRBJ1-1): DTAVSQTPKYLVTQMGNDKSIKCEQNLGHDTMYWYKQDSKKFLKIMFSYNNKELIINETVPNRFSPKSPDKAHLNLHINSLELGDSAVYFCASSQGYNTEAFFGQGTRLTVV.

This clonotype was counted ten times or more. The chain is built from TRBV5-1 and TRBJ1-6; 7 nucleotides line up with TRBD1. The CDR3 extends over 13 amino acids. CDR1 and CDR2 (germline): SGHRS, YFSETQ. With V trimmed by 0 bases and J by 10 bases, 1 base remained unmatched. The CDR3 bases are TGCGCCAGCAGCTTGGCAGGGGGATCACCCCTCCACTTT. Its protein product is CASSLAGGSPLHF. The complete variable domain, with remaining parts taken from reference TRBV5-1 and TRBJ1-6, reads KAGVTQTPRYLIKTRGQQVTLSCSPISGHRSVSWYQQTPGQGLQFLFEYFSETQRNKGNFPGRFSGRQFSNSRSEMNVSTLELGDSALYLCASSLAGGSPLHFGNGTRLTVT.

This clonotype was counted ten times or more. The chain joins TRBV6-2 or TRBV6-3 to TRBJ2-4, with TRBD2 as a possible D gene (6 bases). Trimming took off 2 bases at V and 8 bases at J, with 16 bases between the two ends. The CDR3 spans 15 residues. CDR1 and CDR2 from the germline V gene are MNHEY and SVGEGT. The CDR3 reads CASSYAGPENDIQYF. The DNA for the CDR3 is TGTGCCAGCAGTTACGCGGGGCCCGAAAATGACATTCAGTACTTC.